This record covers a single T cell receptor beta chain. Which antigen it targets is not known. Within one base of it there is no much larger clone, and no base qualities were kept. This sample was taken from a study of cytomegalovirus exposure and HLA in healthy donors (dated by TCRdb to 2016 to 2017). Describing the broader study: In an earlier analysis of roughly 590 of the donors, 276 Gb of sequence data and some 120 million unique TCR beta sequences from about 179 million T cells were reported. Several DR-DQ haplotypes were treated as single units for association and clustering because of strong linkage in the cohort. Every discovery cohort repertoire had been produced on one sequencing platform. Among the roughly 390 genotyped donors, about 85% belonged to the genetic ancestry cluster associated with self-reported Caucasian donors. Rather than drawing on any new phenotypic data, the later analysis identified candidate immune exposures from TCR beta sequences and the way those sequences occurred across donors. Both class I and class II loci were covered by HLA typing, at four-digit resolution. About 280 gigabases of sequencing data and roughly 90 million unique TCR sequences were included in an early release covering 550 to 650 HLA-typed donors. To predict cytomegalovirus infection status, the study combined high-throughput TCR immunosequencing, statistical association of individual TCRs with disease status, and machine learning. An earlier analysis of around 540 of the donors applied high-throughput TCR beta sequencing to assess whether each TCR beta V gene segment acted as functional or pseudogenic. Alongside the repertoire data, information on donor age, sex, ethnicity and CMV serostatus was compiled. A later analysis re-analyzed previously published TCR beta repertoires from about 730 donors and added high-resolution HLA genotyping to study TCR occurrence patterns. In addition to the first cohort of about 650 subjects, a separate validation cohort of some 120 different subjects was used. A later genetic analysis took genome-wide SNP genotypes for about three fifths of the 666 donors and used that subset as a discovery cohort. Typing coverage varied by locus: about 620-630 donors for A, B, C, DRB1 and DQB1; roughly 510 for DQA1; around 570 for DPA1; 450 to 480 for DPB1. The study aimed to test whether signatures of past pathogen exposure could be identified by cataloging public T cell receptors. The T cell repertoires of around 730 subjects were profiled by immunosequencing and related to cytomegalovirus serostatus. On average, approximately 250,000 unique TCR beta nucleotide sequences were sequenced per donor among some 430 genotyped donors of the cohort, with about 19% of those sequences being non-productive.

Libraries came from the immunoSEQ multiplex PCR assay. The multiplex PCR relied on a mix of 60 forward primers for TCR Vbeta segments and 13 reverse primers for TCR Jbeta segments. Amplification of the CDR3 region of rearranged TCR beta genes was performed with a multiplex PCR assay on genomic DNA. Amplified TCR beta libraries were sequenced as 87-base-pair reads on the Illumina HiSeq System. For the original study's pipeline: In a later analysis, tens of millions of unique TCR beta chains were counted across the approximately 640 repertoires, and some 10 million of these chains were shared by at least two donors. Raw reads were error-corrected and collapsed into unique sequences with a nearest-neighbor algorithm that merged closely related sequences to remove PCR and sequencing errors. Alignment of CDR3 sequences to IMGT reference sequences was used to assign V, D and J gene segments. For a sequence to be retained, a match of at least six nucleotides was required to both a V gene segment and a J gene segment. Rearrangements were classified as productive when the CDR3 lacked stop codons and remained in frame with V and J, and all other rearrangements were classified as non-productive. CDR3 was defined by IMGT convention, running from the second conserved V-encoded cysteine to the conserved J-encoded phenylalanine. The earlier analysis of fewer than 700 of the donors excluded sequences that lacked an unambiguous match to a single V gene segment. In an earlier analysis of approximately 500 of the donors, a V segment was called functional when productive rearrangements were above 56.7%, and segregating when the standard deviation between donors exceeded 5%. A statistical classification framework was built for diagnosing cytomegalovirus status from the catalog of TCR beta chain sequences. In a later analysis, V and J genes were assigned by comparing TCR nucleotide sequences against IMGT/GENE-DB human TR gene sequences. Using the TCRdist pipeline, a later analysis assigned CDR3 sequences along with most-parsimonious VDJ recombination scenarios. In a later analysis, each TCR beta chain was defined by its CDR3 amino acid sequence together with its V-gene family, and reads lacking a unique V-gene family were excluded. A later analysis removed several hundred highly shared, low-generation-probability nucleotide sequences to deal with suspected cross-contamination and a sequencing artifact. In a later analysis, a clonal expansion index was calculated for each public chain from normalized within-repertoire ranks of inferred template counts. Generation probabilities in a later analysis came from a VDJ recombination model fitted to out-of-frame rearrangements, and those results were checked against IGoR. A later analysis scored TCR-TCR, TCR-HLA and TCR-CMV co-occurrence with hypergeometric tests, applying a repertoire-size bias correction to TCR pairs. To estimate false discovery rates, a later analysis permuted the HLA or CMV assignments 20 times. In a later analysis, co-occurring TCRs were grouped using DBSCAN, and TCRdist sequence similarity was added for clustering within HLA-allele-positive subsets. Repertoires with fewer than 30,000 or more than 120,000 public chains were left out of co-occurrence clustering, as were about five repertoires with anomalous nucleotide sharing. Not all clones reach the TCRdb copy of this immuneACCESS table, which keeps in-frame sequences only. Checked studies attribute under half of the gap to unresolved V genes and leave the rest unexplained. The V and J calls and clone size come from that table; D and trimming were worked out from the DNA. This sample is represented by fewer than 200,000 clones; over 70% of them were singletons. 1.7% of the sample is taken by the ten largest.

Overall study outcomes, separate from this receptor: A later analysis reported that several top co-occurrence clusters appeared linked to parvovirus B19, influenza, CMV and Epstein-Barr virus. A later analysis found that TCR association rates varied across HLA loci, with DRB1 alleles showing the most associated TCRs and HLA-C alleles the fewest. CMV serostatus was the only immune exposure information available for the cohort. The 87-base-pair reads could not distinguish some IMGT-functional V segments, including TRBV6-2 and TRBV6-3, so those segments were excluded. An earlier analysis of approximately 590 of the donors showed that most TCR beta V segments appeared in productive rearrangements either about 87% or about 30% of the time, which broadly matched IMGT annotations. Correlated functional status among segregating V segments might reflect linkage disequilibrium, but an unknown experimental factor could not be ruled out. Only TCR beta chains were sequenced in this cohort, and the absence of alpha or paired-chain data limited detectable features. Because counts were too low, seventeen rarely observed V segments, including chromosome 9 orphons, were left out of the earlier analysis of 587 of the donors. In vitro tests confirmed that three of the cytomegalovirus-associated TCR beta chains recognize cytomegalovirus antigens. A later genetic analysis reported fewer N-insertions in productive TCRs among donors in an Asian-associated ancestry cluster than the approximately 700-donor mean. A later genetic analysis associated a missense DCLRE1C variant with V-gene and J-gene trimming of TCR beta chains, and an independent cohort replicated the association. The classifier was reported to diagnose cytomegalovirus status with high specificity and sensitivity in both the original and validation cohorts. Most TCR sequences were seen in very few donors, while some public TCRs were found in many individuals. The sequencing pipeline was judged likely to have produced a cluster of highly shared sequence variants as a technical artifact. In a later analysis, about 17,000 TCR beta sequences were associated with specific HLA alleles at a false discovery rate of 0.05. Because some donors lacked HLA typing at each locus, the association tests relied only on the typed subset. In a later analysis, HLA-associated TCR beta chains were found to be more clonally expanded and to have lower generation probabilities than equally common non-associated chains. The authors suggested that the approach could potentially be extended to other disease states and immunological phenotypes. A later analysis found that most CMV-associated TCR beta chains appeared HLA-restricted, with HLA associations seemingly driven largely by CMV exposure. The study gave a list of over 150 TCR beta chains associated with cytomegalovirus. The presence/absence analyses assumed that sequencing depth was roughly uniform across donors, and that assumption may not be true. A further reported finding was that TCR beta sequences accurately predicted the HLA-A and HLA-B alleles for most subjects in the first cohort. Strong co-occurrence of HLA alleles, especially DR and DQ, made assigning TCR associations to individual alleles difficult.

From the cysteine through the phenylalanine, the CDR3 covers 14 amino acids. The only DNA kept is the CDR3, 42 bases in frame from the first base. V was cut back by 4 bases and J by 0 bases, leaving a gap of 9 bases between them. From a lookup of the germline V gene, CDR1 and CDR2 are MNHNS and SASEGT. The cohort comprised more than 550 healthy bone marrow donors. At the time of sampling, all cohort members were nominally healthy, though unrecorded immune exposures were likely present. The donor tested CMV seropositive, placing the donor among the 289 seropositive members of the cohort. A peripheral blood sample was provided by each donor, and peripheral blood mononuclear cells were used for TCR beta sequencing. Genomic DNA was extracted from the blood cell samples with the Qiagen DNeasy Blood Extraction Kit.

The sequenced sample was PBMCs. This sequence was found in a man between 35 and 55 years old in good health and CMV-seropositive. The V gene is TRBV6-1 and the J gene is TRBJ1-2, with a tentative D gene TRBD1 over 6 matching bases. The CDR3 here reads CASSATGANYGYTF. The nucleotide sequence is given as TGTGCCAGCAGTGCGACAGGTGCTAACTATGGCTACACCTTC.